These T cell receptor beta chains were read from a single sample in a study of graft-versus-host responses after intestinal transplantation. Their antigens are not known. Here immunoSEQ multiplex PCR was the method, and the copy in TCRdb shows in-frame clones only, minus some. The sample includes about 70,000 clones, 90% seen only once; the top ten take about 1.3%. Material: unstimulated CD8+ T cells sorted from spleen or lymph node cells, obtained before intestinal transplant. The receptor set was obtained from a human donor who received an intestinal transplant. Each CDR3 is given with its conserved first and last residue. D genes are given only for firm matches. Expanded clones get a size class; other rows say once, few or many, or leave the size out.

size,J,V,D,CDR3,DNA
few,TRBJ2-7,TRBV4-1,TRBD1,CASSQDLGQSSYEQYF,TGCGCCAGCAGCCAAGACCTGGGACAGAGCTCCTACGAGCAGTACTTC
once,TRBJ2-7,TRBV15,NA,CATSREDYPYEQYF,TGTGCCACCAGCAGAGAAGACTACCCCTACGAGCAGTACTTC
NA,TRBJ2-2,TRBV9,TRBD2,CASSVPKRGANTGELFF,TGTGCCAGCAGCGTCCCGAAGCGGGGGGCGAACACCGGGGAGCTGTTTTTT
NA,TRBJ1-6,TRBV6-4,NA,CASSDSVGLSPLHF,TGTGCCAGCAGTGACTCAGTGGGACTTTCACCCCTCCACTTT
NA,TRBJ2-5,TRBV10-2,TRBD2,CASSGGLADQETQYF,TGCGCCAGCAGTGGGGGACTAGCGGATCAAGAGACCCAGTACTTC
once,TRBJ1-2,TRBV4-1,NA,CASSQDGGTNYGYTF,TGCGCCAGCAGCCAAGACGGGGGAACTAACTATGGCTACACCTTC
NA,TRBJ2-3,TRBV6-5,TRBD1,CASNPGQGIDTQYF,TGTGCCAGCAATCCGGGACAGGGGATAGATACGCAGTATTTT
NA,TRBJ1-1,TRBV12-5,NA,CASGLGAKDTEAFF,TGTGCTAGTGGTCTGGGGGCAAAGGACACTGAAGCTTTCTTT
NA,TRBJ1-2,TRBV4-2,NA,CASIGENSGYPNYGYTF,TGTGCCAGCATTGGGGAGAATTCGGGCTATCCCAACTATGGCTACACCTTC
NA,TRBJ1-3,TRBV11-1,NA,CASSHDSSGNTIYF,TGTGCCAGCAGCCACGACAGCTCTGGAAACACCATATATTTT
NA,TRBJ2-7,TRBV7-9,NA,CASSPGQTYEQYF,TGTGCCAGCAGCCCCGGACAGACCTACGAGCAGTACTTC
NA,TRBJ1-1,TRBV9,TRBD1,CASSPTTGGSAFF,TGTGCCAGCAGCCCCACGACAGGGGGTTCGGCTTTCTTT
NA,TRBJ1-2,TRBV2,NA,CASSESQGNYGYTF,TGTGCCAGCAGTGAGTCCCAGGGCAACTATGGCTACACCTTC
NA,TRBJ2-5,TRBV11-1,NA,CASSLGTVAETQYF,TGTGCCAGCAGCTTAGGAACAGTTGCGGAGACCCAGTACTTC
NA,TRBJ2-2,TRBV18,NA,CASTRVAGELFF,TGTGCCAGCACGAGGGTTGCCGGGGAGCTGTTTTTT
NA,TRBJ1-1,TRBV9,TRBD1,CASKGQGNTEAFF,TGTGCCAGCAAGGGACAGGGGAACACTGAAGCTTTCTTT
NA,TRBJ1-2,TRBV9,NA,CASSVVSGGGYTF,TGTGCCAGCAGCGTAGTTTCCGGGGGTGGCTACACCTTC
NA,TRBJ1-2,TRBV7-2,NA,CASSLGGYGYTF,TGTGCCAGCAGCTTGGGGGGGTATGGCTACACCTTC
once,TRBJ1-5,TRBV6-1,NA,CATVRVDNQPQHF,TGTGCCACGGTCAGGGTTGACAATCAGCCCCAGCATTTT
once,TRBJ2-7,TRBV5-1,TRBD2,CASSPGGEQYF,TGCGCCAGCAGCCCCGGGGGGGAGCAGTACTTC
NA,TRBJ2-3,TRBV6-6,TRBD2,CASGLGGTDTQYF,TGTGCCAGCGGACTAGGCGGCACAGATACGCAGTATTTT
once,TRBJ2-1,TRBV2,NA,CASSEGLGGLENEQFF,TGTGCCAGCAGTGAAGGTCTCGGAGGTTTGGAAAATGAGCAGTTCTTC
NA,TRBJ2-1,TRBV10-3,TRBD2,CAISEPAGGQYNEQFF,TGTGCCATCAGTGAGCCCGCGGGGGGCCAGTACAATGAGCAGTTCTTC
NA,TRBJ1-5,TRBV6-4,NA,CASTLPREPQHF,TGTGCCAGCACCCTACCCCGGGAGCCCCAGCATTTT
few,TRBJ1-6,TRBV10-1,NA,CASSDGYNSPLHF,TGCGCCAGCAGCGACGGGTATAATTCACCCCTCCACTTT
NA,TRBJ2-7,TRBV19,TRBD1,CASSIFRDSAYEQYF,TGTGCCAGTAGTATCTTCCGGGACAGTGCCTACGAGCAGTACTTC
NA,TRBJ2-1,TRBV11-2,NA,CASSLDPPPRVHEQFF,TGTGCCAGCAGCTTGGATCCCCCCCCCAGGGTCCATGAGCAGTTCTTC
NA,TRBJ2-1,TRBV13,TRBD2,CASSTSGGITYNEQFF,TGTGCCAGCAGCACTAGCGGGGGGATAACCTACAATGAGCAGTTCTTC
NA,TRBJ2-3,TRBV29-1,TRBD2,CSVPLAASDTQYF,TGCAGCGTTCCACTAGCGGCCTCAGATACGCAGTATTTT
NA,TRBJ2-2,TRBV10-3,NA,CAISGGGELFF,TGTGCCATCAGTGGGGGAGGAGAGCTGTTTTTT
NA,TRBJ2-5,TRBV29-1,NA,CSVKGGRGETQYF,TGCAGCGTAAAGGGGGGGCGAGGGGAGACCCAGTACTTC
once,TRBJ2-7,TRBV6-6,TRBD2,CATLAGEYEQYF,TGTGCCACCCTGGCGGGGGAGTACGAGCAGTACTTC
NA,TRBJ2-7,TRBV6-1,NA,CASSTLTERAYEQYF,TGTGCCAGCTCGACCTTGACAGAAAGGGCCTACGAGCAGTACTTC
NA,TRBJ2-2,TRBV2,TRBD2,CASSGGLAATLNTGELFF,TGTGCCAGCAGTGGGGGACTAGCGGCCACCTTGAACACCGGGGAGCTGTTTTTT
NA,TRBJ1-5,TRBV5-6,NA,CASSYHQGRSNQPQHF,TGTGCCAGCAGCTACCACCAGGGTAGAAGCAATCAGCCCCAGCATTTT